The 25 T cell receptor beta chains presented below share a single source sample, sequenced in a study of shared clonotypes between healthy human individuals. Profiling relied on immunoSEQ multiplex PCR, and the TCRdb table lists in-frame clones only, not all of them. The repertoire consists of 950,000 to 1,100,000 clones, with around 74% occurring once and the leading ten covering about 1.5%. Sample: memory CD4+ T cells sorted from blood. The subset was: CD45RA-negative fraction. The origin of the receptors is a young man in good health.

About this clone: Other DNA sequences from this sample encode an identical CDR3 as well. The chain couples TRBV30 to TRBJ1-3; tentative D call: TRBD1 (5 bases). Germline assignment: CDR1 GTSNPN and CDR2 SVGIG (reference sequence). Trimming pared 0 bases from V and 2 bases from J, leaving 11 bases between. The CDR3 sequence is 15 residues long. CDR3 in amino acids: CAWSVSGRAGNTIYF. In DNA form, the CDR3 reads TGTGCCTGGAGTGTATCTGGCAGGGCTGGAAACACCATATATTTT.

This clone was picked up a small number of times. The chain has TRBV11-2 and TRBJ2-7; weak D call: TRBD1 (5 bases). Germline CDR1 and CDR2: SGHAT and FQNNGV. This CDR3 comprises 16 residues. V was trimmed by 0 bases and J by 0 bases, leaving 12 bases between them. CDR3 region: CASSLDPQTASYEQYF. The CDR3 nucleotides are TGTGCCAGCAGCTTAGACCCTCAGACAGCCTCCTACGAGCAGTACTTC.

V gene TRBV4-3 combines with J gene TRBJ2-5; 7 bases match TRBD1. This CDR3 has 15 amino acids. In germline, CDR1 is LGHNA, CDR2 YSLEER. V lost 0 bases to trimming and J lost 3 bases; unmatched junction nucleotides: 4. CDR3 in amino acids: CASSQDSGQKETQYF. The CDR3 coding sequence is TGCGCCAGCAGCCAAGATTCGGGACAGAAAGAGACCCAGTACTTC.

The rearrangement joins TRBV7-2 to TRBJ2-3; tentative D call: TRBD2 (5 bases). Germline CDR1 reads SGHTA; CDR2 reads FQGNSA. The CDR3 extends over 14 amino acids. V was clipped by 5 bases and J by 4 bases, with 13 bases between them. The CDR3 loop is CASSLVSGPDTQYF. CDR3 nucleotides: TGTGCCAGCAGCCTCGTGAGCGGCCCAGATACGCAGTATTTT. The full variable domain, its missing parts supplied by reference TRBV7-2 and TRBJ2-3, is GAGVSQSPSNKVTEKGKDVELRCDPISGHTALYWYRQSLGQGLEFLIYFQGNSAPDKSGLPSDRFSAERTGGSVSTLTIQRTQQEDSAVYLCASSLVSGPDTQYFGPGTRLTVL.

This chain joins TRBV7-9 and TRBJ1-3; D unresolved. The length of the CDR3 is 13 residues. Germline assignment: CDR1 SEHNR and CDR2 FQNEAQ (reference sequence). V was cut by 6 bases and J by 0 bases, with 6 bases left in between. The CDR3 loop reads CASSLSSGNTIYF. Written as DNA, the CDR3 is TGTGCCAGCAGTCTAAGCTCTGGAAACACCATATATTTT.

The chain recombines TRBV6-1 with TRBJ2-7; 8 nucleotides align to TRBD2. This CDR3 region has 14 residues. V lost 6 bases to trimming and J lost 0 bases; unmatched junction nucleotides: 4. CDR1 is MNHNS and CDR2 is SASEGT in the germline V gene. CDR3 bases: TGTGCCAGCAGCCCCGGGAGGGCCTCCTACGAGCAGTACTTC. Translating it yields CASSPGRASYEQYF.

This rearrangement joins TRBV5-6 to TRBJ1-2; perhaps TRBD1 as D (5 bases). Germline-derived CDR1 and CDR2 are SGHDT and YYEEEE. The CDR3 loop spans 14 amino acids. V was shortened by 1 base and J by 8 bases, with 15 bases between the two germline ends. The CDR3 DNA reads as TGTGCCAGCAGCTTGCAGGGACGTCTCGAGGGCTACACCTTC. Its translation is CASSLQGRLEGYTF. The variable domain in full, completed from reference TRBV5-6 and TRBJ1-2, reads DAGVTQSPTHLIKTRGQQVTLRCSPKSGHDTVSWYQQALGQGPQFIFQYYEEEERQRGNFPDRFSGHQFPNYSSELNVNALLLGDSALYLCASSLQGRLEGYTFGSGTRLTVV.

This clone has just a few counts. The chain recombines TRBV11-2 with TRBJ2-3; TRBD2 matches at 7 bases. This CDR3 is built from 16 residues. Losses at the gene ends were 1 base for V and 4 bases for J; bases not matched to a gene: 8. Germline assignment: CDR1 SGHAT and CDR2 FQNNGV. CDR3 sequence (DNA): TGTGCCAGCAGCTTAGGAGTTCGGGCGGGAGCAGATACGCAGTATTTT. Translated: CASSLGVRAGADTQYF. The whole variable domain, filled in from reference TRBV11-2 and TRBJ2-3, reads EAGVAQSPRYKIIEKRQSVAFWCNPISGHATLYWYQQILGQGPKLLIQFQNNGVVDDSQLPKDRFSAERLKGVDSTLKIQPAKLEDSAVYLCASSLGVRAGADTQYFGPGTRLTVL.

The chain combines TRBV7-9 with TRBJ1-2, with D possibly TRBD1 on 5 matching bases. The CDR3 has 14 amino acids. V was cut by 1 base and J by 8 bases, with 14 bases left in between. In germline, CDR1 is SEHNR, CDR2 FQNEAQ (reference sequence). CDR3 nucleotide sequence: TGTGCCAGCAGCTTAGGCGGAGGAGGGGAGGGCTACACCTTC. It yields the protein CASSLGGGGEGYTF.

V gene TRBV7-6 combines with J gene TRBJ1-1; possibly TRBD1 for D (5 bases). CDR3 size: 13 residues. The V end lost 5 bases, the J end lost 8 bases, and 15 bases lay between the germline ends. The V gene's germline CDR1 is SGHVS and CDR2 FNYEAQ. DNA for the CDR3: TGTGCCAGCAGCCGAGAATGGGGCAGAGAAGCTTTCTTT. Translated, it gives CASSREWGREAFF.

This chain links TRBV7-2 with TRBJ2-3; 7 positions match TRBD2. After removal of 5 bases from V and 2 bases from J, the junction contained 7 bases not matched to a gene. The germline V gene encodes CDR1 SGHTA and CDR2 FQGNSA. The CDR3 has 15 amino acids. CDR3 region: CASSLTGGTTDTQYF. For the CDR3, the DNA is TGTGCCAGCAGCCTAACGGGGGGAACCACAGATACGCAGTATTTT.

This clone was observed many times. The CDR3: CASSTEGRGGYTF. CDR3 DNA: TGTGCCAGCAGTACAGAAGGGAGAGGCGGCTACACCTTC. The chain has TRBV6-1 and TRBJ1-2; D gene unclear. CDR1 and CDR2 from the germline V gene are MNHNS and SASEGT. V was shortened by 5 bases and J by 8 bases, with 15 bases between the two germline ends. This CDR3 region has 13 residues.

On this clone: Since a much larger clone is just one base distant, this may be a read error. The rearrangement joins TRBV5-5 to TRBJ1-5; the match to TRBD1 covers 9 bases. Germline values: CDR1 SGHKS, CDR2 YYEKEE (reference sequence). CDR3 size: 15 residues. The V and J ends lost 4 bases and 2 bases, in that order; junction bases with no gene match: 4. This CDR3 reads CASSPQGAGNQPQHF. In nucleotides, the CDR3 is TGTGCCAGCAGCCCACAGGGGGCAGGCAATCAGCCCCAGCATTTT.

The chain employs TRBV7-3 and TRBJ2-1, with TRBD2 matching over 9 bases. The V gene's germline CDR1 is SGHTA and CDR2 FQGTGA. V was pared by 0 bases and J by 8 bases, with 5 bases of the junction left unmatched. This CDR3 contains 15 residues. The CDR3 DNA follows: TGTGCCAGCAGCTTAACGTTAGGGACTAGCTATGAGCAGTTCTTC. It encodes CASSLTLGTSYEQFF.

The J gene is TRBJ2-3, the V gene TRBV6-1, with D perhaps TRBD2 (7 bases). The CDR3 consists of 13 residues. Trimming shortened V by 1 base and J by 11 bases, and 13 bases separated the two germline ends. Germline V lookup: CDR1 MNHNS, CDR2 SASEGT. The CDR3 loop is CASSEEGGAKQYF. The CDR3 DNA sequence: TGTGCCAGCAGTGAAGAGGGGGGGGCAAAGCAGTATTTT.

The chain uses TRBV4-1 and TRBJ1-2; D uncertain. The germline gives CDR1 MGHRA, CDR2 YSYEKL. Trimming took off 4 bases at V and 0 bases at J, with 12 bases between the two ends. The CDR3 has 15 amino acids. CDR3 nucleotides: TGCGCCAGCAGCCTCGGCGATTTAGCTAACTATGGCTACACCTTC. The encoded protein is CASSLGDLANYGYTF.

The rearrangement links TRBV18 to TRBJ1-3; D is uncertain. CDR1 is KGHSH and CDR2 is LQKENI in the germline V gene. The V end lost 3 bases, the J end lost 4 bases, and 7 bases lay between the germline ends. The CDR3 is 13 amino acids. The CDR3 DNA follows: TGTGCCAGCTCACCCACAGAGGGAAACACCATATATTTT. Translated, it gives CASSPTEGNTIYF.

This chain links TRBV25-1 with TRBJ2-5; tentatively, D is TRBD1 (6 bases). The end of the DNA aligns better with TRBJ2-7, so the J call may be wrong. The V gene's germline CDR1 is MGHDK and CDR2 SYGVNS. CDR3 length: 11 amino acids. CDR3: CASTRGDEQYF. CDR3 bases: TGTGCCAGCACCAGGGGAGACGAGCAGTACTTC.

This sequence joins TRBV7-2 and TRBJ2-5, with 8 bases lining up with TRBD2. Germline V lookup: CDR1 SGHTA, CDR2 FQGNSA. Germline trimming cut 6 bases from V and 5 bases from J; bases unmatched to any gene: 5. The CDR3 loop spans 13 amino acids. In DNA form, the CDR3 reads TGTGCCAGCAGTCGGCGGGGGGTGGAGACCCAGTACTTC. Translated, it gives CASSRRGVETQYF.

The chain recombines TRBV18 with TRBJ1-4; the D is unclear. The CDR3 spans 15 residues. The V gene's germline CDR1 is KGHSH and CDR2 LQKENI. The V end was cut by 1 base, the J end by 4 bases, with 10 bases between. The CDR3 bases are TGTGCCAGCTCACCACTGGCGGCTGGTAATGAAAAACTGTTTTTT. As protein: CASSPLAAGNEKLFF.

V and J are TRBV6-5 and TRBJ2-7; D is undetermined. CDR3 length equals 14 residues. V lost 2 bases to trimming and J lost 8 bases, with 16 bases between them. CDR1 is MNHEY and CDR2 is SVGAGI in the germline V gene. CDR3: CASSYGPKPVQQYF. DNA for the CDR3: TGTGCCAGCAGTTACGGACCCAAACCGGTTCAGCAGTACTTC.

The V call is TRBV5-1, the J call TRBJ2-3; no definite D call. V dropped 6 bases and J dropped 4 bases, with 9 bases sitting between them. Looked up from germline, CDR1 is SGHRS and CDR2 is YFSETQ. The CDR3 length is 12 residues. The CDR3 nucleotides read TGCGCCAGCATCTCCGAGGCAGATACGCAGTATTTT. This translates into CASISEADTQYF.

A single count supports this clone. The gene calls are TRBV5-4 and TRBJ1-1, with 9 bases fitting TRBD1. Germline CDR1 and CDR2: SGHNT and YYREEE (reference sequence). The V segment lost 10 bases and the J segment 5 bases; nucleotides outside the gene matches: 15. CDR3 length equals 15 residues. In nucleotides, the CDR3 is TGTGCCTTCACAGGGGGCATGCAGCCCATAACTGAAGCTTTCTTT. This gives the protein CAFTGGMQPITEAFF.

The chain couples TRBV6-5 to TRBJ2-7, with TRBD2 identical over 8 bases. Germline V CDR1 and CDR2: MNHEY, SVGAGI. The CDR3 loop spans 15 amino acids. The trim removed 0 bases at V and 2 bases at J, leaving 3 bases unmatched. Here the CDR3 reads CASSYSVAGTYEQYF. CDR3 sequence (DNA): TGTGCCAGCAGTTACTCTGTAGCGGGAACCTACGAGCAGTACTTC.

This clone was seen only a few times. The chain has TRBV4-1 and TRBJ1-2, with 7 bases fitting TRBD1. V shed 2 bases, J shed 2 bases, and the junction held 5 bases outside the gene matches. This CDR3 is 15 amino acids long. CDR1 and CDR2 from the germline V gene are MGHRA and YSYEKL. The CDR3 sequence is CASSQSRTGNYGYTF. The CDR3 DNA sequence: TGCGCCAGCAGCCAATCAAGGACAGGAAACTATGGCTACACCTTC.